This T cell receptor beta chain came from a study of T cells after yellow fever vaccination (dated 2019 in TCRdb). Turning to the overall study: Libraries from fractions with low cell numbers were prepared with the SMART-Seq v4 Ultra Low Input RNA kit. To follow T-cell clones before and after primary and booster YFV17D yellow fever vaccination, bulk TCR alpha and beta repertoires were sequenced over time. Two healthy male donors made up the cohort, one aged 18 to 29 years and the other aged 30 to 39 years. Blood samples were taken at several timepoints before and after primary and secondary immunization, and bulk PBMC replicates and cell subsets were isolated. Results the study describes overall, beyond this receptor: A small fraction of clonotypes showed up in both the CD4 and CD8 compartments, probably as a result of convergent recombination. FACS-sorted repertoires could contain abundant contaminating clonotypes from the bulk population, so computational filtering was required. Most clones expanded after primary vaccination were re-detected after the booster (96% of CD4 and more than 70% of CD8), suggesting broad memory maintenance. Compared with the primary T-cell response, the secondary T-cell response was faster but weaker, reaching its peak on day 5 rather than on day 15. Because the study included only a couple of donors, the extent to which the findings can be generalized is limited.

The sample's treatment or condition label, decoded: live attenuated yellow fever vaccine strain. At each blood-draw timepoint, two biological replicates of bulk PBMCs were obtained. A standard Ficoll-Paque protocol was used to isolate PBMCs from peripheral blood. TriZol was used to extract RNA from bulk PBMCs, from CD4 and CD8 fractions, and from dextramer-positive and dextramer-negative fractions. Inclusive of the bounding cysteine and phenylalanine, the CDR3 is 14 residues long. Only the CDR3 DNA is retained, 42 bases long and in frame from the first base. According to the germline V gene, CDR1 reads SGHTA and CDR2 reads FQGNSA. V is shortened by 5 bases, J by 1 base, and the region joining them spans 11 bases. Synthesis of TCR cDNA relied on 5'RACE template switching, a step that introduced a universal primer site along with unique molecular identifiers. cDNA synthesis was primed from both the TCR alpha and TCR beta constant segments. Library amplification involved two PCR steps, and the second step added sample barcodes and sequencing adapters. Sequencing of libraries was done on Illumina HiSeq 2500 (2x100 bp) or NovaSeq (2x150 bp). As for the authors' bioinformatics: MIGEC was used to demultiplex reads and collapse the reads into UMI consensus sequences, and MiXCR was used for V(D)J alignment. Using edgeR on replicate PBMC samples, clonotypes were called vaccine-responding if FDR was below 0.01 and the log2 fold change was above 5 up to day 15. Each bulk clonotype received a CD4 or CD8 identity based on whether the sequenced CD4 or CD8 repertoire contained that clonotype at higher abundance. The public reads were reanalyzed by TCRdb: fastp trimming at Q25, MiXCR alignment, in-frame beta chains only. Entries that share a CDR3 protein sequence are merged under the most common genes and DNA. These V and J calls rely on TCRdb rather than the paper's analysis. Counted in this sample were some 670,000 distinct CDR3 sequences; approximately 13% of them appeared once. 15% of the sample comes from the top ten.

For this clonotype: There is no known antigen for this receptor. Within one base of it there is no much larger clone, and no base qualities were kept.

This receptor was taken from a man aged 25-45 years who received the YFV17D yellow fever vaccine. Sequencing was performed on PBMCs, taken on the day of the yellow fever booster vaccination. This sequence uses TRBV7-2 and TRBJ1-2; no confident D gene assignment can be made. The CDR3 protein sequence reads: CASSITDINYGYTF. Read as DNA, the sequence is TGTGCCAGCAGCATTACAGACATTAACTATGGCTACACCTTC.